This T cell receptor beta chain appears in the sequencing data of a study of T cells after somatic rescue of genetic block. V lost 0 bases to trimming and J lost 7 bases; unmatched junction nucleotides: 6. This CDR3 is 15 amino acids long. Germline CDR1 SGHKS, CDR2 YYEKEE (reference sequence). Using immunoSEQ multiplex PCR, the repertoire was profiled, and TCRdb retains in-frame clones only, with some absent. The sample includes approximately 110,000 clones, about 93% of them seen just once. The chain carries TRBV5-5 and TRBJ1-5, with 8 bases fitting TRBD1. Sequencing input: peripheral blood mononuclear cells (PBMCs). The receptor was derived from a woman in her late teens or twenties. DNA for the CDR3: TGTGCCAGCAGCTTGGGGACAGGGTCTAGGCAGCCCCAGCATTTT. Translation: CASSLGTGSRQPQHF.